This entry lists 32 T cell receptor beta chains sequenced from one sample in a study of sequential checkpoint blockade in melanoma. Clones were read by immunoSEQ multiplex PCR, and TCRdb kept only the in-frame ones, dropping some. The table includes approximately 8,800 clones, 20% to 25% detected once. Treatment reported: randomized to nivolumab then ipilimumab (arm A) or the reverse (arm B). This material consisted of tumor tissue (inferred from file names), taken from a patient given nivolumab and ipilimumab in sequence. These receptors were taken from a human donor with melanoma.

The V gene is TRBV6-8, the J gene TRBJ2-1; the match to TRBD2 covers 10 bases. CDR3 length equals 15 residues. J gave up 4 bases and V 3 bases, and 3 bases lay outside the gene matches. Per germline, CDR1 MNHGY and CDR2 SAAAGT. The CDR3 protein is CASSYSGGKYNEQFF. The CDR3 nucleotides read TGTGCCAGCAGTTATAGCGGGGGGAAATACAATGAGCAGTTCTTC.

Only a few counts were recorded for this clone. The V call is TRBV10-3, the J call TRBJ1-5; D not resolved. This CDR3 spans 13 amino acids. The germline gives CDR1 ENHRY, CDR2 SYGVKD. The V gene lost 3 bases and the J gene lost 7 bases, with 10 bases spanning the gap. The CDR3: CAISEHIRQPQHF. CDR3 bases: TGTGCCATCAGTGAACATATTCGACAGCCCCAGCATTTT.

The rearrangement uses TRBV1 and TRBJ2-2; the D call of TRBD2 is as the table states it, not checked on the DNA. TRBV1 is a pseudogene. This CDR3 comprises 16 residues. DNA for the CDR3: TGCGCCAGCAGCCTAGTGCGGGGGGCGAACACCGGGGAGCTGTTTTTT. The encoded protein is CASSLVRGANTGELFF.

This clone was counted many times. The chain joins TRBV7-4 to TRBJ1-1; D gene uncertain. Trimming left V 5 bases short and J 0 bases short, with 7 bases between. This CDR3 is built from 13 residues. Per the germline V gene, CDR1 is SGHVT and CDR2 is SQSDAQ. The DNA of the CDR3 is TGTGCCAGCAGCGCAAACATGAACACTGAAGCTTTCTTT. Protein product: CASSANMNTEAFF.

V is TRBV6-8 and J is TRBJ2-4, with TRBD2 as a possible D gene (5 bases). CDR1 and CDR2 (germline): MNHGY, SAAAGT. V dropped 5 bases and J dropped 0 bases, with 17 bases sitting between them. This CDR3 contains 17 residues. CDR3: CASSTTSGLLAKNIQYF. DNA for the CDR3: TGTGCCAGCAGTACCACCTCAGGACTTTTAGCCAAAAACATTCAGTACTTC.

This clone ranks as medium-sized. The V and J genes are TRBV6-8 and TRBJ2-2; D remains ambiguous. CDR3 size: 12 residues. The germline V gene has CDR1 MNHGY and CDR2 SAAAGT. The V and J ends lost 3 bases and 5 bases respectively, with 4 bases between them. The CDR3 region has the DNA TGTGCCAGCAGTTATGGGACCGGGGAGCTGTTTTTT. Encoded protein: CASSYGTGELFF.

The J gene is TRBJ1-1, the V gene TRBV25-1; D perhaps matches TRBD1 (5 bases). This CDR3 has 14 amino acids. The germline V gene encodes CDR1 MGHDK and CDR2 SYGVNS. V lost 4 bases to trimming and J lost 3 bases, with 12 bases between them. The CDR3 here is CASSVQGRDTEAFF. In nucleotides, the CDR3 is TGTGCCAGCAGTGTCCAGGGTCGGGACACTGAAGCTTTCTTT. The whole variable domain, filled in from reference TRBV25-1 and TRBJ1-1, reads EADIYQTPRYLVIGTGKKITLECSQTMGHDKMYWYQQDPGMELHLIHYSYGVNSTEKGDLSSESTVSRIRTEHFPLTLESARPSHTSQYLCASSVQGRDTEAFFGQGTRLTVV.

This clone came up a few times. CDR3 in amino acids: CASSLRSSGGGTDTQYF. The CDR3 DNA reads TGTGCCAGCAGCTTACGGTCCAGCGGGGGGGGCACAGATACGCAGTATTTT. This chain uses TRBV11-3 with TRBJ2-3; 10 nucleotides align to TRBD2. This CDR3 has 17 amino acids. The V and J ends lost 2 bases and 1 base, in that order; junction bases with no gene match: 6. Looked up from germline, CDR1 is SGHNT and CDR2 is YENEEA.

The rearrangement links TRBV5-1 to TRBJ2-3; TRBD1 matches 8 bases. Germline CDR1 and CDR2: SGHRS and YFSETQ. The CDR3 covers 15 residues. J gave up 3 bases and V 7 bases, and 10 bases lay outside the gene matches. In DNA, the CDR3 is TGCGCCAGCTCATTAATTGGGACAGGTACAGATACGCAGTATTTT. It yields the protein CASSLIGTGTDTQYF.

The chain carries TRBV6-8 and TRBJ2-1, with TRBD2 matching over 9 bases. The CDR3 is made up of 16 amino acids. The J segment lost 4 bases and the V segment lost 2 bases, leaving 6 bases of the junction unmatched. Germline V gene data show CDR1 as MNHGY and CDR2 as SAAAGT. The DNA of the CDR3 is TGTGCCAGCAGTTACATCTCAAGCGGGGGGTACAATGAGCAGTTCTTC. Residues: CASSYISSGGYNEQFF.

The chain uses TRBV15 and TRBJ2-5; weak D call: TRBD1 (6 bases). Trimming shortened V by 7 bases and J by 3 bases, and 18 bases separated the two germline ends. This CDR3 is built from 15 residues. Germline CDR1 reads LNHNV; CDR2 reads YYDKDF (reference sequence). CDR3: CATTQTGPGEETQYF. CDR3 coding DNA: TGTGCCACCACACAAACCGGGCCAGGGGAAGAGACCCAGTACTTC.

This clone counts as medium-sized. The chain has TRBV25-1 and TRBJ1-1; D is unclear. The V gene's germline CDR1 is MGHDK and CDR2 SYGVNS. CDR3 length: 12 amino acids. Between the trimmed V and J ends, which lost 1 base and 10 bases, there was a span of 10 bases. The CDR3 sequence is CASSESDYGAFF. Here the CDR3 DNA reads TGTGCCAGCAGTGAATCCGACTACGGAGCTTTCTTT.

The chain uses TRBV6-8 and TRBJ1-2; 11 positions agree with TRBD1. The V and J ends lost 6 bases and 5 bases, in that order; junction bases with no gene match: 5. CDR3 length equals 14 residues. Per the germline V gene, CDR1 is MNHGY and CDR2 is SAAAGT. The CDR3 nucleotides read TGTGCCAGCAGCATCGGGACAGGGGGGTATGGCTACACCTTC. Translated, it gives CASSIGTGGYGYTF.

This clone showed up just a few times. The genes are TRBV6-8 and TRBJ1-1; 7 bases agree with TRBD1. V was clipped by 7 bases and J by 3 bases; unmatched bases: 5. The germline V gene has CDR1 MNHGY and CDR2 SAAAGT. The CDR3 is 13 residues long. The CDR3 reads CASKQGLDTEAFF. The CDR3 DNA reads as TGTGCCAGCAAACAGGGGTTGGACACTGAAGCTTTCTTT.

This chain joins TRBV19 and TRBJ2-1; maybe TRBD1 (6 bases). The length of the CDR3 is 18 residues. V was trimmed by 0 bases and J by 0 bases, leaving 15 bases between them. CDR1 is LNHDA and CDR2 is SQIVND in the germline V gene (reference sequence). The CDR3, as DNA: TGTGCCAGTAGTATAGATCGGGCACAGGGTCCCTCCTACAATGAGCAGTTCTTC. Its translation is CASSIDRAQGPSYNEQFF.

A note on this clone: Mismatch with germline at one junction end may stem from a read error. The chain is built from TRBV19 and TRBJ1-6, with TRBD1 as a possible D gene (6 bases). Germline CDR1 is LNHDA and CDR2 is SQIVND (reference sequence). This CDR3 comprises 15 residues. The CDR3 DNA reads as TGTGCCAGTAGTGCTCCAGGGGATTATAATCCACCCCTCCACTTT. Its translation is CASSAPGDYNPPLHF. The whole variable domain, remainder taken from reference TRBV19 and TRBJ1-6, is DGGITQSPKYLFRKEGQNVTLSCEQNLNHDAMYWYRQDPGQGLRLIYYSQIVNDFQKGDIAEGYSVSREKKESFPLTVTSAQKNPTAFYLCASSAPGDYNPPLHFGNGTRLTVT.

This clone was seen more than once but under ten times. The CDR3 DNA reads as TGTGCCAGCAGCCCGACTAGCGGGGGGGCCAATGAGCAGTTCTTC. It codes for CASSPTSGGANEQFF. The chain has TRBV14 and TRBJ2-1; 14 bases line up with TRBD2. This CDR3 spans 15 amino acids. From germline, CDR1 is SGHDN and CDR2 FVKESK. Losses at the gene ends were 4 bases for V and 6 bases for J; bases not matched to a gene: 2.

The chain recombines TRBV11-3 with TRBJ2-1, with 8 bases matching TRBD2. The CDR3 runs 19 residues. Trimming took 5 bases from V and 0 from J; bases not matched to a gene: 15. CDR1 and CDR2 from the germline V gene are SGHNT and YENEEA. The CDR3 loop is CASSPLAGTLPISYNEQFF. The CDR3 DNA follows: TGTGCCAGCAGCCCCTTAGCGGGGACACTTCCCATCTCCTACAATGAGCAGTTCTTC.

The CDR3 DNA is TGTGCCAGCAGTTACTCGTTTCTAGCGGCGAACACCGGGGAGCTGTTTTTT. Its translation: CASSYSFLAANTGELFF. This chain joins TRBV6-8 and TRBJ2-2; 7 positions agree with TRBD2. The V and J ends lost 0 bases and 0 bases, in that order; junction bases with no gene match: 4. Germline lookup yields CDR1 MNHGY and CDR2 SAAAGT. The CDR3 sequence is 17 residues long.

The chain combines TRBV6-8 with TRBJ2-7; TRBD1 aligns across 8 bases. The CDR3 consists of 13 residues. The germline V gene has CDR1 MNHGY and CDR2 SAAAGT. J was trimmed by 4 bases and V by 8 bases; bases with no gene match: 7. The CDR3 nucleotides read TGTGCCAGCGGGAGTCAGGGGGCGTACGAGCAGTACGTC. Protein sequence: CASGSQGAYEQYV.

The gene calls are TRBV18 and TRBJ2-1, with 13 bases fitting TRBD2. The CDR3 spans 16 residues. V gave up 3 bases and J gave up 3 bases; unmatched junction bases: 2. The V gene's germline CDR1 is KGHSH and CDR2 LQKENI. CDR3 amino acids: CASSPGLAGNYNEQFF. The DNA of the CDR3 is TGTGCCAGCTCACCGGGACTAGCGGGGAACTACAATGAGCAGTTCTTC.

This clone was seen more than once but under ten times. The chain uses TRBV28 and TRBJ1-2; D remains unclear. Per the germline V gene, CDR1 is MDHEN and CDR2 is SYDVKM. The V end lost 8 bases, the J end lost 4 bases, and 14 bases lay between the germline ends. The CDR3 is 13 residues long. The CDR3 DNA reads as TGTGCCAGCCGCGAAACGGGGTCCTATGGCTACACCTTC. This encodes CASRETGSYGYTF.

This rearrangement joins TRBV6-8 to TRBJ2-1; D uncertain. The ends were cut back, 2 bases at V and 0 bases at J, with 8 bases in the middle. Germline lookup yields CDR1 MNHGY and CDR2 SAAAGT. The CDR3 has 15 residues. As DNA, the CDR3 is TGTGCCAGCAGTTACACGTTAAGCTCCTACAATGAGCAGTTCTTC. This gives the protein CASSYTLSSYNEQFF.

This clone was counted a few times. V is TRBV5-1 and J is TRBJ1-2, with 9 bases matching TRBD1. The junction had 5 bases not matched to a gene; V was cut back by 4 bases and J by 4 bases. In germline, CDR1 is SGHRS, CDR2 YFSETQ. CDR3 length: 14 amino acids. The CDR3 spells CASSPGQGTYGYTF. The CDR3 DNA reads as TGCGCCAGCAGCCCAGGACAGGGGACCTATGGCTACACCTTC.

A remark on this clone: One end of the junction is discordant with germline, which a read error may explain. The chain combines TRBV10-3 with TRBJ2-6; 8 nucleotides match TRBD1. This CDR3 comprises 15 residues. Germline CDR1 ENHRY, CDR2 SYGVKD. CDR3 sequence: CASSETGVGANVLTF. CDR3 DNA: TGTGCCAGCAGTGAGACAGGGGTGGGGGCCAACGTCCTGACTTTC.

A few counts support this clone. The V gene is TRBV11-3, the J gene TRBJ1-2; D may be TRBD1 (5 bases). Trimming left V 2 bases short and J 0 bases short, with 22 bases between. In germline, CDR1 is SGHNT, CDR2 YENEEA. The length of the CDR3 is 19 residues. The CDR3 spells CASSLWGGVLIFPNYGYTF. CDR3 nucleotides: TGTGCCAGCAGCTTATGGGGCGGGGTCCTAATATTCCCTAACTATGGCTACACCTTC.

The chain joins TRBV5-1 to TRBJ2-3; D is perhaps TRBD1 or TRBD2 (6 bases each). Germline loops: CDR1 SGHRS, CDR2 YFSETQ. This CDR3 is 15 amino acids long. V lost 0 bases to trimming and J lost 2 bases, with 10 bases between them. CDR3 loop: CASSLDGGSTDTQYF. The CDR3, as DNA: TGCGCCAGCAGCTTGGACGGGGGCTCCACAGATACGCAGTATTTT. Together with reference TRBV5-1 and TRBJ2-3, the CDR3 gives the full variable domain: KAGVTQTPRYLIKTRGQQVTLSCSPISGHRSVSWYQQTPGQGLQFLFEYFSETQRNKGNFPGRFSGRQFSNSRSEMNVSTLELGDSALYLCASSLDGGSTDTQYFGPGTRLTVL.

This clone has at least ten counts. This rearrangement joins TRBV11-3 to TRBJ1-1; 7 bases line up with TRBD1. The CDR3 consists of 15 residues. V trimming: 0 bases; J trimming: 0 bases; junction bases outside the gene matches: 1. Germline assignment: CDR1 SGHNT and CDR2 YENEEA. The CDR3 sequence: CASSLEDRMNTEAFF. CDR3 DNA sequence: TGTGCCAGCAGCTTAGAGGACAGGATGAACACTGAAGCTTTCTTT.

This clone was observed at least ten times. The chain has TRBV7-6 and TRBJ1-5, with a tentative D call TRBD1 (6 bases). Trimming cost V 4 bases and J 1 base, with 11 bases left between them. This CDR3 is built from 15 residues. Looked up from germline, CDR1 is SGHVS and CDR2 is FNYEAQ. In DNA form, the CDR3 reads TGTGCCAGCAGCTCGGACAGTCGGAGCAATCAGCCCCAGCATTTT. Amino acids: CASSSDSRSNQPQHF.

The chain combines TRBV6-8 with TRBJ1-6, with D maybe TRBD1 (6 bases). Germline values: CDR1 MNHGY, CDR2 SAAAGT. V was trimmed by 6 bases and J by 5 bases, leaving 17 bases between them. This CDR3 is built from 16 residues. The CDR3 DNA sequence: TGTGCCAGCAGCAAGATTATTACAGGGAATAATTCACCCCTCCACTTT. Protein: CASSKIITGNNSPLHF.

This clone is labeled medium-sized. This chain connects TRBV11-3 to TRBJ1-5; 8 bases agree with TRBD1. In germline, CDR1 is SGHNT, CDR2 YENEEA. This CDR3 contains 15 residues. V dropped 5 bases and J dropped 4; count of bases not matched to a gene: 7. The CDR3 region has the DNA TGTGCCAGCAGCGGTCAGGGACAGGTAAATCAGCCCCAGCATTTT. Its translation is CASSGQGQVNQPQHF.

This chain joins TRBV6-8 and TRBJ2-6, with D unresolved. Germline values: CDR1 MNHGY, CDR2 SAAAGT. The CDR3 spans 15 residues. The V and J ends lost 0 bases and 2 bases respectively, with 5 bases between them. The DNA for the CDR3 is TGTGCCAGCAGTTACTCAGGGCCTGGGGCCAACGTCCTGACTTTC. Its translation: CASSYSGPGANVLTF.